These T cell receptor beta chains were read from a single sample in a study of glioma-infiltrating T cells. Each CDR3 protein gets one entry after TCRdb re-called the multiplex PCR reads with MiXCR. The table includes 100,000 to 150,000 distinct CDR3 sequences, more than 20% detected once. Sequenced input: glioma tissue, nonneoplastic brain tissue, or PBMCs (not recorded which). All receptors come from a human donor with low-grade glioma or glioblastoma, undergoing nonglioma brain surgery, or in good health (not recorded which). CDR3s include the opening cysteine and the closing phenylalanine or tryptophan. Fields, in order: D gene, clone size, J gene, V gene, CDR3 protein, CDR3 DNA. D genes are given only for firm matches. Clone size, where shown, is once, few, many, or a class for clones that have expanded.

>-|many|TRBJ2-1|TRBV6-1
CASLRGGDGYNEQFF
TGTGCCAGCCTAAGGGGGGGGGATGGCTACAATGAGCAGTTCTTC
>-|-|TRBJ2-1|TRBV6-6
CASSYLTGIYNEQFF
TGTGCCAGCAGTTACTTGACAGGCATCTACAATGAGCAGTTCTTC
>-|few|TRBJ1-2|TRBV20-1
CSAPGQSANYGYTF
TGCAGTGCCCCCGGACAGTCGGCTAACTATGGCTACACCTTC
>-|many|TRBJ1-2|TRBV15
CATSRANYGYTF
TGTGCCACCAGCAGAGCTAACTATGGCTACACCTTC
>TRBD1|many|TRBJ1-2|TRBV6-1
CASSFRDRGLRDLSSYTF
TGTGCCAGCAGTTTCCGGGACAGGGGGCTTCGGGACCTCAGCAGCTACACCTTC
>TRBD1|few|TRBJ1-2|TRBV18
CASSPLGQGSNYGYTF
TGTGCCAGCTCACCTCTGGGACAGGGAAGTAACTATGGCTACACCTTC
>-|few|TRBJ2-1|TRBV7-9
CASSFEGTYSYNEQFF
TGTGCCAGCAGCTTTGAGGGGACGTACTCCTACAATGAGCAGTTCTTC
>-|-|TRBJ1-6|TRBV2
CASSDSGRSNSPLHF
TGTGCCAGCAGTGACTCGGGACGTTCTAATTCACCCCTCCACTTT
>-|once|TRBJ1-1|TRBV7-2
CASSVEGNTEAFF
TGTGCCAGCAGCGTCGAGGGAAACACTGAAGCTTTCTTT
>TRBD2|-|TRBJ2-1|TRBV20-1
CSARDGGGAVSYNEQFF
TGCAGTGCTAGAGATGGCGGGGGGGCCGTCTCCTACAATGAGCAGTTCTTC
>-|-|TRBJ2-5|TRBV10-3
CAIRQGSGETQYF
TGTGCCATCCGACAAGGCTCGGGGGAGACCCAGTACTTC
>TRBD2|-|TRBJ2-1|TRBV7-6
CASSPSDASGNEQFF
TGTGCCAGCAGCCCATCAGATGCTAGCGGGAATGAGCAGTTCTTC
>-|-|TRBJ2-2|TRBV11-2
CASRPDKNTGELFF
TGTGCCAGCAGACCCGACAAGAACACCGGGGAGCTGTTTTTT
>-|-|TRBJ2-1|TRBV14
CARSGTLNNEQFF
TGTGCCAGGTCAGGTACCTTAAACAATGAGCAGTTCTTC
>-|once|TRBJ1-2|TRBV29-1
CSVELGGHGYTF
TGCAGCGTTGAACTTGGGGGCCATGGCTACACCTTC
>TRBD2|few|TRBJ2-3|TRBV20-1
CSFRTSRTDTQYF
TGCAGTTTTAGGACTAGCCGCACAGATACGCAGTATTTT
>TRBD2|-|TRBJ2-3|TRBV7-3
CASSLSASGGPSDTQYF
TGTGCCAGCAGCTTATCGGCTAGCGGGGGACCCTCAGATACGCAGTATTTT
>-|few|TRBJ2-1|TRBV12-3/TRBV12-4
CASSTHIITDEQFF
TGTGCCAGCAGTACCCACATTATTACGGATGAGCAGTTCTTC
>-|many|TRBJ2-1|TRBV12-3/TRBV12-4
CASSTPGGHNEQFF
TGTGCCAGCAGTACGCCCGGAGGCCACAATGAGCAGTTCTTC
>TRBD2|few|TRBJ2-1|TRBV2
CATSRSGTSYNEQFF
TGTGCCACAAGCAGGAGCGGGACGTCCTACAATGAGCAGTTCTTC
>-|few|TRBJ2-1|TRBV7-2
CASSRTDEQFF
TGTGCCAGCAGCCGGACCGATGAGCAGTTCTTC
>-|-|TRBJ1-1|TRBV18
CASSPQGRGRGTEAFF
TGTGCCAGCTCACCTCAGGGACGGGGGCGCGGTACTGAAGCTTTCTTT
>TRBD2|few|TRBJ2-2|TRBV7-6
CASSLLAGGTGELFF
TGTGCCAGCAGCCTACTAGCGGGGGGCACCGGGGAGCTGTTTTTT
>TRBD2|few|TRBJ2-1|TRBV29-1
CSGGGRTYNEQFF
TGCAGCGGGGGCGGGAGGACTTACAATGAGCAGTTCTTC